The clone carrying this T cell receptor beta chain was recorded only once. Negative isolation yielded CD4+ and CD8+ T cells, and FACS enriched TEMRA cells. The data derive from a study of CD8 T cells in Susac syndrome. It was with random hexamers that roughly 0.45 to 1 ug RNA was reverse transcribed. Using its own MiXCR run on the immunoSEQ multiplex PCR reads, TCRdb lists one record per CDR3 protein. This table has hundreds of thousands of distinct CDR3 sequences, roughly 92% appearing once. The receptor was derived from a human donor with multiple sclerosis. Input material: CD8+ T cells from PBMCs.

As DNA, the CDR3 is TGTGCCAGCAGCTTGCTCAAGGTTGCGACGGATGGCTACACCTTC. Protein: CASSLLKVATDGYTF. This sequence joins TRBV5-6 and TRBJ1-2; D gene unclear. Trimming cost V 1 base and J 6 bases, with 16 bases left between them. The CDR3 has 15 amino acids. In germline, CDR1 is SGHDT, CDR2 YYEEEE.